Listed here are 4 T cell receptor beta chains from one sample, sequenced in a study of blood T cell repertoires in COVID-19 (TCRdb year 2020). Libraries were built with the immunoSEQ multiplex PCR assay. Here the immuneACCESS table is served through TCRdb, limited to in-frame sequences with V and J called. Missing clones are a known gap in these copies; in checked studies unresolved V genes cover under half, and the rest lacks a known reason. The sample yields around 140,000 clones; 80% were counted once. Of the sample, around 3.8% falls within the top ten clones. Sequenced: peripheral blood. These receptors came from a man between 65 and 80 years old who had recovered from COVID-19.

The chain's CDR3 is CASSFGSGQPQHF. Here the CDR3 DNA reads TGTGCCAGCAGTTTTGGAAGCGGGCAGCCCCAGCATTTT. The chain employs TRBV27 and TRBJ1-5; D gene ambiguous. The CDR3 consists of 13 residues. The germline CDR1 and CDR2 sequences are MNHEY and SMNVEV (reference sequence). Trimming removed 3 bases from V and 7 bases from J, with 10 bases in between.

This rearrangement joins TRBV12-5 to TRBJ1-1, with 9 bases fitting TRBD1. Unmatched junction bases numbered 12, after V lost 4 bases and J lost 0 bases. The CDR3 length is 18 residues. Germline CDR1 and CDR2: LGHNT and FRNRAP. DNA of the CDR3: TGTGCTAGTGGTTACACCGGGACAGGGACCATAATGAACACTGAAGCTTTCTTT. Its protein is CASGYTGTGTIMNTEAFF. The full variable domain, with the rest looked up from reference TRBV12-5 and TRBJ1-1, is DARVTQTPRHKVTEMGQEVTMRCQPILGHNTVFWYRQTMMQGLELLAYFRNRAPLDDSGMPKDRFSAEMPDATLATLKIQPSEPRDSAVYFCASGYTGTGTIMNTEAFFGQGTRLTVV.

With regard to this clone: Other DNA sequences in the same sample also yield this CDR3. The chain employs TRBV6-5 and TRBJ2-7; 11 bases map to TRBD2. V lost 6 bases and J lost 7; bases outside the gene matches: 8. From germline, CDR1 is MNHEY and CDR2 SVGAGI. The CDR3 loop spans 14 amino acids. CDR3 amino acids: CASSLLAGAGEQYF. The CDR3 DNA follows: TGTGCCAGCAGCCTACTAGCGGGAGCAGGGGAGCAGTACTTC.

This sequence joins TRBV7-2 and TRBJ2-1; TRBD2 matches at 13 bases. CDR3 length equals 15 residues. Germline V gives CDR1 SGHTA, CDR2 FQGNSA. V dropped 5 bases and J dropped 7; count of bases not matched to a gene: 5. The CDR3 here is CASSLGLAGDNEQFF. In DNA form, the CDR3 reads TGTGCCAGCAGCCTAGGACTAGCGGGAGATAATGAGCAGTTCTTC. The whole variable domain, remainder taken from reference TRBV7-2 and TRBJ2-1, is GAGVSQSPSNKVTEKGKDVELRCDPISGHTALYWYRQSLGQGLEFLIYFQGNSAPDKSGLPSDRFSAERTGGSVSTLTIQRTQQEDSAVYLCASSLGLAGDNEQFFGPGTRLTVL.